The 11 T cell receptor beta chains in this list originate from one sample, sequenced in a study of preoperative IRX-2 immunotherapy in early breast cancer. Treatment given: preoperative locoregional IRX-2 cytokine immunotherapy. Sequenced by immunoSEQ multiplex PCR; TCRdb stores in-frame clones only, minus some. The data contain 90,000 to 100,000 clones, 86% of them singletons. Source: tumor tissue, taken after IRX-2 immunotherapy. All receptors come from a human donor with breast cancer.

The chain recombines TRBV5-1 with TRBJ1-1, with TRBD1 identical over 9 bases. CDR3 length: 15 residues. Germline V lookup: CDR1 SGHRS, CDR2 YFSETQ. Trimming removed 4 bases from V and 5 bases from J; junction bases left unmatched: 9. The CDR3 nucleotides read TGCGCCAGCAGCCCCCGGACAGGGGTTGGTACTGAAGCTTTCTTT. Translation gives CASSPRTGVGTEAFF.

As concerns this clone: Other nucleotide sequences in the sample specify the same CDR3. The chain recombines TRBV11-3 with TRBJ2-5, with 9 bases matching TRBD1. Germline CDR1 and CDR2: SGHNT and YENEEA. J was trimmed by 2 bases and V by 5 bases; bases with no gene match: 6. The CDR3 is 15 amino acids. The CDR3 region is CASSRGQGLQETQYF. In nucleotides, the CDR3 is TGTGCCAGCAGCCGGGGACAGGGATTGCAAGAGACCCAGTACTTC. Full variable domain (outside the CDR3, taken from reference TRBV11-3 and TRBJ2-5): EAGVVQSPRYKIIEKKQPVAFWCNPISGHNTLYWYLQNLGQGPELLIRYENEEAVDDSQLPKDRFSAERLKGVDSTLKIQPAELGDSAVYLCASSRGQGLQETQYFGPGTRLLVL.

This rearrangement joins TRBV22-1 to TRBJ2-1; the table's TRBD1 call for D was not verified on the DNA. TRBV22-1 is a pseudogene. The CDR3 extends over 15 amino acids. The CDR3 region is CASSLQPARHNEQFF. The DNA for the CDR3 is TGTGCCAGCAGCCTACAGCCTGCCCGACACAATGAGCAGTTCTTC.

The V and J genes are TRBV6-8 and TRBJ1-1; no definite D call. The V and J ends lost 5 bases and 4 bases respectively, with 14 bases between them. Germline values: CDR1 MNHGY, CDR2 SAAAGT. The CDR3 runs to 14 residues. CDR3 sequence reads: CASSDRLKGTEAFF. CDR3 in DNA: TGTGCCAGCAGTGACCGATTGAAGGGCACTGAAGCTTTCTTT.

The chain couples TRBV28 to TRBJ1-5; D is possibly TRBD1 (5 bases). This CDR3 has 15 amino acids. CDR1 is MDHEN, CDR2 SYDVKM, per germline. The germline V and J ends were trimmed by 3 bases and 0 bases, with 9 bases remaining between them. The CDR3: CASSFSTDSNQPQHF. DNA for the CDR3: TGTGCCAGCAGTTTCTCGACAGATAGCAATCAGCCCCAGCATTTT.

The J gene is TRBJ2-3, the V gene TRBV11-3; no clear D gene. With 1 base removed from V and 0 bases from J, the gap between germline ends came to 5 bases. CDR1 and CDR2 (germline): SGHNT, YENEEA. This CDR3 has 14 residues. The CDR3 coding sequence is TGTGCCAGCAGCTTAGTATTCAGCACAGATACGCAGTATTTT. As protein: CASSLVFSTDTQYF.

The gene calls are TRBV5-1 and TRBJ1-6, with D unclear. The germline V gene has CDR1 SGHRS and CDR2 YFSETQ. There are 16 residues in the CDR3. Trimming cost V 0 bases and J 0 bases, with 7 bases left between them. The CDR3 sequence is CASSLGISSYNSPLHF. The CDR3 bases are TGCGCCAGCAGCTTGGGAATCAGCTCCTATAATTCACCCCTCCACTTT. Combining the CDR3 with reference TRBV5-1 and TRBJ1-6 gives the whole variable domain KAGVTQTPRYLIKTRGQQVTLSCSPISGHRSVSWYQQTPGQGLQFLFEYFSETQRNKGNFPGRFSGRQFSNSRSEMNVSTLELGDSALYLCASSLGISSYNSPLHFGNGTRLTVT.

The V call is TRBV6-8, the J call TRBJ2-5; D unresolved. V was clipped by 5 bases and J by 4 bases, with 8 bases between them. CDR3 size: 12 residues. CDR1 is MNHGY and CDR2 is SAAAGT in the germline V gene. Here the CDR3 DNA reads TGTGCCAGCAGTAGGTTGGGAGAGACCCAGTACTTC. Translating it yields CASSRLGETQYF.

The V and J genes are TRBV6-8 and TRBJ2-3; weak D call: TRBD1 (5 bases). Germline V gene lookup returns CDR1 MNHGY and CDR2 SAAAGT. CDR3 length: 16 amino acids. V lost 4 bases and J 2 bases, leaving 16 bases between the germline ends. CDR3 residues: CASSWTPPKFTDTQYF. Written as DNA, the CDR3 is TGTGCCAGCAGTTGGACACCTCCTAAGTTCACAGATACGCAGTATTTT.

The chain employs TRBV6-8 and TRBJ1-1; D is perhaps TRBD1 (5 bases). There are 14 residues in the CDR3. V gave up 4 bases and J gave up 8 bases, with 17 bases separating them. Germline CDR1 and CDR2: MNHGY and SAAAGT. The CDR3 protein is CASSLVAGTAEAFF. Here the CDR3 DNA reads TGTGCCAGCAGTTTGGTCGCGGGGACCGCGGAAGCTTTCTTT.

V and J are TRBV11-3 and TRBJ1-4, with TRBD1 identical over 8 bases. CDR3 length equals 14 residues. Trimming cost V 3 bases and J 8 bases; bases outside gene matches: 5. Germline CDR1 reads SGHNT; CDR2 reads YENEEA. Here the CDR3 DNA reads TGTGCCAGCAGCTTGGGACAGGCTGCGGAAAAACTGTTTTTT. Its translation is CASSLGQAAEKLFF.